The next 19 T cell receptor beta chains were all read from a single sample in a study of shared clonotypes between healthy human individuals. Clones were sequenced by immunoSEQ multiplex PCR, and TCRdb holds only the in-frame ones, with some missing. The sample holds over a million clones, approximately 98% seen once. Sample: naive CD4+ T cells sorted from blood. As for subset: CD45RA+ positively selected. All receptors come from a young man in good health.

V gene TRBV5-6 combines with J gene TRBJ2-1; tentatively, D is TRBD1 or TRBD2 (5 bases each). Germline lookup yields CDR1 SGHDT and CDR2 YYEEEE. The CDR3 spans 16 residues. Trimming removed 4 bases at V and 5 bases at J, with 19 bases between. For the CDR3, the DNA is TGTGCCAGCAGCCCCTCAGGGACCCTATTAAACAATGAGCAGTTCTTC. Encoded protein: CASSPSGTLLNNEQFF.

In regard to this clone: Sequence at one end of the junction differs from germline and may be a read error. The chain uses TRBV5-1 and TRBJ1-6; D unclear. The CDR3 length is 15 residues. The germline V gene encodes CDR1 SGHRS and CDR2 YFSETQ. CDR3 sequence reads: CASSLAGASNSPLHF. CDR3 DNA: TGCGCCAGCAGTTTGGCGGGAGCCTCGAATTCACCCCTCCACTTT.

In its sample, this clone was seen once. The chain joins TRBV7-2 to TRBJ2-1; D is uncertain. The CDR3 sequence is 17 residues long. V was shortened by 5 bases and J by 0 bases, with 17 bases between the two germline ends. CDR1 is SGHTA and CDR2 is FQGNSA in the germline V gene. The CDR3 sequence: CASSVAPRSSSYNEQFF. Here the CDR3 DNA reads TGTGCCAGCAGCGTCGCCCCCCGGTCGAGCTCCTACAATGAGCAGTTCTTC.

The J gene is TRBJ1-5, the V gene TRBV30; D might be TRBD1 (6 bases). Trimming shortened V by 0 bases and J by 9 bases, and 12 bases separated the two germline ends. CDR1 and CDR2 (germline): GTSNPN, SVGIG (reference sequence). The CDR3 runs 13 residues. CDR3 sequence reads: CAWSVGGSTPQHF. The CDR3 DNA reads as TGTGCCTGGAGTGTGGGGGGCTCAACGCCCCAGCATTTT.

This chain joins TRBV28 and TRBJ2-7; 7 nucleotides agree with TRBD1. The CDR3 is made up of 15 amino acids. The V gene's germline CDR1 is MDHEN and CDR2 SYDVKM. The ends lost 5 bases at V and 3 bases at J; junction bases unmatched: 10. The CDR3 sequence: CASSPPVTGIYEQYF. Here the CDR3 DNA reads TGTGCCAGCAGTCCTCCGGTGACAGGGATCTACGAGCAGTACTTC.

The chain couples TRBV6-5 to TRBJ2-7, with TRBD2 as a possible D gene (5 bases). V lost 2 bases and J lost 6, with 17 bases in between. Germline CDR1 is MNHEY and CDR2 is SVGAGI. The CDR3 has 15 residues. The CDR3 is CASSYARDYASEQYF. The CDR3 nucleotides are TGTGCCAGCAGTTACGCCCGAGACTATGCAAGCGAGCAGTACTTC.

This chain uses TRBV6-5 with TRBJ1-3; 10 nucleotides agree with TRBD1. The CDR3 is made up of 16 amino acids. Germline CDR1 MNHEY, CDR2 SVGAGI. V lost 2 bases to trimming and J lost 0 bases; unmatched junction nucleotides: 1. CDR3 nucleotides: TGTGCCAGCAGTTACCGGACAGGGGGCTCTGGAAACACCATATATTTT. Its translation: CASSYRTGGSGNTIYF.

V is TRBV19 and J is TRBJ2-7; possible D gene TRBD1, 5 bases. V was cut by 5 bases and J by 5 bases, with 10 bases left in between. The germline V gene encodes CDR1 LNHDA and CDR2 SQIVND (reference sequence). The CDR3 contains 12 residues. CDR3 residues: CASSPQGHEQYF. The CDR3 DNA sequence: TGTGCCAGTAGTCCCCAGGGCCACGAGCAGTACTTC.

The gene calls are TRBV5-4 and TRBJ2-5, with D maybe TRBD2 (5 bases). Trimming cost V 1 base and J 2 bases, with 9 bases left between them. There are 14 residues in the CDR3. Germline CDR1 reads SGHNT; CDR2 reads YYREEE (reference sequence). CDR3 in amino acids: CASSLIERQETQYF. CDR3 bases: TGTGCCAGCAGCTTGATAGAGCGGCAAGAGACCCAGTACTTC.

Only one count was recorded for this clone. DNA for the CDR3: TGTGCCAGCAAGAGATGGGGCTCTGGGGCCAACGTCCTGACTTTC. Its protein product is CASKRWGSGANVLTF. The V call is TRBV19, the J call TRBJ2-6; D gene unclear. The CDR3 is 15 amino acids. Trimming pared 9 bases from V and 0 bases from J, leaving 12 bases between. Germline loops: CDR1 LNHDA, CDR2 SQIVND (reference sequence).

The rearrangement joins TRBV28 to TRBJ2-7; D is ambiguous. Germline lookup yields CDR1 MDHEN and CDR2 SYDVKM. With 1 base removed from V and 4 bases from J, the gap between germline ends came to 14 bases. The CDR3 length is 15 residues. Here the CDR3 DNA reads TGTGCCAGCAGTTTATCCGACCACGTGTTTTACGAGCAGTACTTC. This encodes CASSLSDHVFYEQYF.

The rearrangement links TRBV19 to TRBJ1-2, with TRBD1 identical over 8 bases. Germline values: CDR1 LNHDA, CDR2 SQIVND (reference sequence). After removal of 3 bases from V and 3 bases from J, the junction contained 3 bases not matched to a gene. This CDR3 is built from 14 residues. Here the CDR3 DNA reads TGTGCCAGTAGTATGGGACAGGACTACTATGGCTACACCTTC. Encoded protein: CASSMGQDYYGYTF.

This chain joins TRBV4-3 and TRBJ2-7, with a weak D call TRBD2 (6 bases). This CDR3 comprises 15 residues. Trimming stripped 1 base from V and 5 bases from J, with 15 bases between. CDR1 and CDR2 (germline): LGHNA, YSLEER. CDR3 region: CASSQVTGVVHEQYF. The CDR3 nucleotides are TGCGCCAGCAGCCAAGTTACGGGAGTCGTCCACGAGCAGTACTTC.

The rearrangement links TRBV11-2 to TRBJ2-2, with D perhaps assigned TRBD1 or TRBD2 (5 bases each). Germline-derived CDR1 and CDR2 are SGHAT and FQNNGV. This CDR3 spans 16 amino acids. Trimming cost V 5 bases and J 6 bases, with 19 bases left between them. CDR3 protein: CASSAPLGRAAGELFF. Written as DNA, the CDR3 is TGTGCCAGCAGCGCCCCCCTGGGACGGGCTGCCGGGGAGCTGTTTTTT.

Only one count was recorded for this clone. The chain is built from TRBV18 and TRBJ1-2; D remains ambiguous. The germline gives CDR1 KGHSH, CDR2 LQKENI. The CDR3 has 15 amino acids. The ends were cut back, 4 bases at V and 6 bases at J, with 18 bases in the middle. As DNA, the CDR3 is TGTGCCAGCTCACAACGCCGGGAGACATCTCATGGCTACACCTTC. This encodes CASSQRRETSHGYTF.

This chain joins TRBV9 and TRBJ2-5; D gene ambiguous. Germline V lookup: CDR1 SGDLS, CDR2 YYNGEE. This CDR3 has 15 residues. Trimming removed 3 bases from V and 4 bases from J, with 16 bases in between. CDR3 sequence: CASSESLRAGETQYF. The CDR3 nucleotides are TGTGCCAGCAGCGAGAGCCTTCGAGCAGGAGAGACCCAGTACTTC.

J is TRBJ2-7 and V is TRBV14; D uncertain. This CDR3 is 13 amino acids long. V gave up 4 bases and J gave up 0 bases, with 7 bases separating them. Germline V CDR1 and CDR2: SGHDN, FVKESK. The CDR3 protein is CASSRHSSYEQYF. CDR3 bases: TGTGCCAGCAGCCGGCACAGCTCCTACGAGCAGTACTTC.

This chain links TRBV7-8 with TRBJ2-1, with 8 bases fitting TRBD2. The CDR3 has 13 residues. J was trimmed by 12 bases and V by 5 bases; bases with no gene match: 9. Germline V CDR1 and CDR2: SGHVS, FQNEAQ. In DNA form, the CDR3 reads TGTGCCAGCAGCCTAGGGACTAGTTTTTCGCAGTTCTTC. Translation gives CASSLGTSFSQFF.

The rearrangement joins TRBV7-6 to TRBJ2-5, with 10 bases that match TRBD2. The CDR3 runs to 18 residues. Germline V gene sequence: CDR1 SGHVS, CDR2 FNYEAQ. V lost 3 bases, J lost 1 base, and 11 bases stayed unmatched. The CDR3 nucleotides read TGTGCCAGCAGCTTTCCCGCCGGTAGCGGGAGGCTCCAAGAGACCCAGTACTTC. Translation: CASSFPAGSGRLQETQYF.